What follows is one T cell receptor (beta chain) and its context. Its antigen is currently not known. Nothing much larger sits one base from this clone, and base qualities are not available. This specimen comes from a study of response to subunit inactivated influenza vaccine listed by TCRdb under 2018. About the study as a whole: To follow how T cells responded to a trivalent subunit inactivated influenza vaccine, the researchers relied on deep quantitative profiling of the T cell receptor repertoire. General study outcomes and caveats: The authors proposed that each seasonal influenza vaccination may bring in only a limited number of new T cells.

V is clipped by 4 bases and J by 0 bases, and the sequence between their germline boundaries is 11 bases long. The CDR3 has 15 amino acids, counting the end cysteine and phenylalanine. The DNA shown is the 45-base CDR3, in frame from base 1. The germline V gene provides CDR1 LGHNA and CDR2 YSLEER. Library preparation used RT-PCR. The listed sequencing device is Illumina HiSeq 2500. The raw public reads went through TCRdb reprocessing: fastp at Q25, MiXCR clone calling, in-frame beta chains kept. Rows with a matching CDR3 protein are joined into one entry that keeps the most common DNA and genes. This sample gives about 170,000 distinct CDR3 sequences in total; about 10% of them show up just once. Roughly 36% of the sample goes to the ten largest clones.

This clonotype was obtained from a man aged 50-75 years who received an inactivated influenza vaccine. Donor details come from another sample of the same person, matched by shared clones. This specimen consisted of CD8+ T cells sorted from PBMCs, obtained around 25 months after vaccination. Rearrangement joined TRBV4-3 to TRBJ2-3; TRBD1 might be the D gene, on 6 matching bases. This receptor has the CDR3 CASSPRGFSTDTQYF. The bases are TGCGCCAGCAGCCCCAGGGGCTTTAGCACAGATACGCAGTATTTT.